This T cell receptor (beta chain) originates from a study of cytomegalovirus exposure and HLA in healthy donors. CDR3 length: 9 residues. The sample holds a few counts of this clone. The PCR made use of 60 Vbeta and 13 Jbeta primers. Libraries were prepared by immunoSEQ multiplex PCR; TCRdb keeps only in-frame clonotypes and omits some of them. Among around 100,000 clones listed, over 65% were seen once. Sequencing was done on a sample of PBMCs. The rearrangement joins TRBV21-1 to TRBJ1-1. TRBV21-1 constitutes a pseudogene. The receptor's source is a woman aged 18-29 years in good health and CMV-seronegative. The CDR3 here is CASPTEAFF. The CDR3 DNA reads TGTGCCTCCCCGACTGAAGCTTTCTTT.